This is a list of T cell receptor beta chains from one sample in a study of vaccination effects on CD4 cells after COVID-19. Measured with immunoSEQ multiplex PCR; TCRdb has only the in-frame clones, and not every one. The table shows tens of thousands of clones, with about 75% occurring only once. These receptors have no identified antigens. The sequenced sample was CD4+ T cells from PBMCs cultured with SARS-CoV-2 spike peptides, obtained before COVID-19 vaccination. The source is a human donor who had a prior SARS-CoV-2 infection. The CDR3 runs from the conserved cysteine through the conserved F or W. The order of the fields is clone size, D gene, J gene, V gene, CDR3 DNA, CDR3 protein. D genes are given only for firm matches. A clone size is listed for some rows: how often the clone was seen (once, few, many), or a class if it is expanded.

abundance: few; d_gene: NA; j_gene: TRBJ2-2; v_gene: TRBV30; CDR3nt: TGTGCCTGGAGGCGCAGGGACCTAAACACCGGGGAGCTGTTTTTT; CDR3aa: CAWRRRDLNTGELFF
abundance: NA; d_gene: NA; j_gene: TRBJ2-1; v_gene: TRBV15; CDR3nt: TGTGCCACCAGCAGAGATGGCGGCAGCTCCTACAATGAGCAGTTCTTC; CDR3aa: CATSRDGGSSYNEQFF
abundance: NA; d_gene: TRBD1; j_gene: TRBJ1-1; v_gene: TRBV5-1; CDR3nt: TGCGCCAGCAGCATCGGGACAGCCATGAACACTGAAGCTTTCTTT; CDR3aa: CASSIGTAMNTEAFF
abundance: few; d_gene: TRBD2; j_gene: TRBJ2-1; v_gene: TRBV9; CDR3nt: TGTGCCAGCAGCGTCGGCGGGAGTTATAATGAGCAGTTCTTC; CDR3aa: CASSVGGSYNEQFF
abundance: NA; d_gene: NA; j_gene: TRBJ2-7; v_gene: TRBV27; CDR3nt: TGTGCCAGCAGTTTATCGGGCAGGGGAGCCTACGAGCAGTACTTC; CDR3aa: CASSLSGRGAYEQYF
abundance: NA; d_gene: NA; j_gene: TRBJ1-6; v_gene: TRBV9; CDR3nt: TGTGCCAGCAGCGTAGACCATGGAGTTTTGCCCCTCCACTTT; CDR3aa: CASSVDHGVLPLHF
abundance: NA; d_gene: NA; j_gene: TRBJ2-1; v_gene: TRBV6-6; CDR3nt: TGTGCCAGCAGCGGGACCCCCCGCGTGGATGAGCAGTTCTTC; CDR3aa: CASSGTPRVDEQFF
abundance: NA; d_gene: TRBD1; j_gene: TRBJ2-2; v_gene: TRBV19; CDR3nt: TGTGCCAGTTCAAACAGGGGGAGCACCGGGGAGCTGTTTTTT; CDR3aa: CASSNRGSTGELFF
abundance: NA; d_gene: TRBD1; j_gene: TRBJ1-4; v_gene: TRBV7-6; CDR3nt: TGTGCCAGCAGCTCCTCCGCGGGGCAGGGGGCAAAACTGTTTTTT; CDR3aa: CASSSSAGQGAKLFF
abundance: NA; d_gene: NA; j_gene: TRBJ2-1; v_gene: TRBV6-2/TRBV6-3; CDR3nt: TGTGCCAGCAGCCGCGGGGACCCCTCCTACAATGAGCAGTTCTTC; CDR3aa: CASSRGDPSYNEQFF
abundance: NA; d_gene: NA; j_gene: TRBJ2-1; v_gene: TRBV15; CDR3nt: TGTGCCACCAGCAGAGGGGAGTTGGAGTCGTTCAATGAGCAGTTCTTC; CDR3aa: CATSRGELESFNEQFF
abundance: NA; d_gene: TRBD2; j_gene: TRBJ2-3; v_gene: TRBV6-4; CDR3nt: TGTGCCAGCGGCCTCGGGGGGGCCACAGATACGCAGTATTTT; CDR3aa: CASGLGGATDTQYF
abundance: NA; d_gene: TRBD2; j_gene: TRBJ2-7; v_gene: TRBV11-2; CDR3nt: TGTGCCAGCAGCCCCACGGGGGGGGCTACCGCCTACGAGCAGTACTTC; CDR3aa: CASSPTGGATAYEQYF
abundance: NA; d_gene: NA; j_gene: TRBJ2-7; v_gene: TRBV7-9; CDR3nt: TGTGCCAGCAGCTTAGGGCAGAGAAGCTCCTACGAGCAGTACTTC; CDR3aa: CASSLGQRSSYEQYF
abundance: few; d_gene: NA; j_gene: TRBJ2-2; v_gene: TRBV7-3; CDR3nt: TGTGCCAGCAGCATAGGGACTTCCGCCACCGGGGAGCTGTTTTTT; CDR3aa: CASSIGTSATGELFF
abundance: NA; d_gene: NA; j_gene: TRBJ1-1; v_gene: TRBV7-6; CDR3nt: TGTGCCAGCAGCTTGGTCGTAGGAAACACTGAAGCTTTCTTT; CDR3aa: CASSLVVGNTEAFF
abundance: NA; d_gene: NA; j_gene: TRBJ2-7; v_gene: TRBV5-6; CDR3nt: TGTGCCAGCAGCCCCGGGGCCTACGAGCAGTACTTC; CDR3aa: CASSPGAYEQYF
abundance: NA; d_gene: NA; j_gene: TRBJ2-5; v_gene: TRBV9; CDR3nt: TGTGCCAGCAGCACCCTAGGTAACCAAGAGACCCAGTACTTC; CDR3aa: CASSTLGNQETQYF
abundance: NA; d_gene: NA; j_gene: TRBJ1-3; v_gene: TRBV30; CDR3nt: TGTGCCCAGCAAATGCAGGCCGGAAACACCATATATTTT; CDR3aa: CAQQMQAGNTIYF
abundance: NA; d_gene: TRBD1; j_gene: TRBJ2-2; v_gene: TRBV30; CDR3nt: TGTGCCTGGAGTGTATTCTGGGGACAGGGTTTGTCCGGGGAGCTGTTTTTT; CDR3aa: CAWSVFWGQGLSGELFF
abundance: few; d_gene: NA; j_gene: TRBJ1-5; v_gene: TRBV10-3; CDR3nt: TGTGCCATCGGCTCGGATAGCAATCAGCCCCAGCATTTT; CDR3aa: CAIGSDSNQPQHF
abundance: NA; d_gene: TRBD2; j_gene: TRBJ2-2; v_gene: TRBV24-1; CDR3nt: TGTGCCACCGGGATTAGCGGGACAAACACCGGGGAGCTGTTTTTT; CDR3aa: CATGISGTNTGELFF
abundance: NA; d_gene: TRBD2; j_gene: TRBJ2-1; v_gene: TRBV9; CDR3nt: TGTGCCAGCAGCGAACTACTAGCGGGGGGCCCAAATGAGCAGTTCTTC; CDR3aa: CASSELLAGGPNEQFF
abundance: NA; d_gene: TRBD2; j_gene: TRBJ2-5; v_gene: TRBV5-6; CDR3nt: TGTGCCAGCAGCCCGGGACTAGCGGGAGTTGTAGAGACCCAGTACTTC; CDR3aa: CASSPGLAGVVETQYF
abundance: NA; d_gene: TRBD1; j_gene: TRBJ1-4; v_gene: TRBV5-1; CDR3nt: TGCGCCAGCAGTTCCCAGGGGGCCCGCGGTGAAAAACTGTTTTTT; CDR3aa: CASSSQGARGEKLFF
abundance: NA; d_gene: TRBD1; j_gene: TRBJ2-7; v_gene: TRBV2; CDR3nt: TGTGCCAGCGGTGGGGACAGCTCCTACGAGCAGTACTTC; CDR3aa: CASGGDSSYEQYF
abundance: NA; d_gene: TRBD2; j_gene: TRBJ2-5; v_gene: TRBV7-2; CDR3nt: TGTGCCAGCAGCTTATATTCTAGCGGGAATCAAGAGACCCAGTACTTC; CDR3aa: CASSLYSSGNQETQYF
abundance: NA; d_gene: NA; j_gene: TRBJ1-1; v_gene: TRBV6-5; CDR3nt: TGTGCCAGCAGTCACAGGGAAATAATGAACACTGAAGCTTTCTTT; CDR3aa: CASSHREIMNTEAFF
abundance: NA; d_gene: NA; j_gene: TRBJ1-6; v_gene: TRBV11-3; CDR3nt: TGTGCCAGCAGCCCTGGTGCGGCGGACGCATATAATTCACCCCTCCACTTT; CDR3aa: CASSPGAADAYNSPLHF
abundance: few; d_gene: TRBD1; j_gene: TRBJ1-1; v_gene: TRBV30; CDR3nt: TGTGCCTGGGGGACAGGGGGGACTGAAGCTTTCTTT; CDR3aa: CAWGTGGTEAFF
abundance: NA; d_gene: NA; j_gene: TRBJ2-3; v_gene: TRBV6-5; CDR3nt: TGTGCCAGCAGGGGACCCGCCATGGATACGCAGTATTTT; CDR3aa: CASRGPAMDTQYF
abundance: once; d_gene: NA; j_gene: TRBJ2-5; v_gene: TRBV5-5; CDR3nt: TGTGCCAGCAGCTTAGGAGGCAACCAAGAGACCCAGTACTTC; CDR3aa: CASSLGGNQETQYF
abundance: NA; d_gene: NA; j_gene: TRBJ1-1; v_gene: TRBV6-5; CDR3nt: TGTGCCAGCAGTTCTGACCTTCAGGTGAACACTGAAGCTTTCTTT; CDR3aa: CASSSDLQVNTEAFF
abundance: NA; d_gene: TRBD2; j_gene: TRBJ2-3; v_gene: TRBV18; CDR3nt: TGTGCCAGCTCACCATTCGGGCTAGCGGGCCTTGGCGATACGCAGTATTTT; CDR3aa: CASSPFGLAGLGDTQYF
abundance: NA; d_gene: NA; j_gene: TRBJ2-7; v_gene: TRBV4-3; CDR3nt: TGCGCCAGCAGTCAAACCCCCCCCGGTCGCTACGAGCAGTACTTC; CDR3aa: CASSQTPPGRYEQYF
abundance: once; d_gene: NA; j_gene: TRBJ2-7; v_gene: TRBV21-1; CDR3nt: TGTGCCAGCAGCAAATTGGGGCGCATCGGCAGCATCTCCTACGAGCAGTACTTC; CDR3aa: CASSKLGRIGSISYEQYF
abundance: NA; d_gene: NA; j_gene: TRBJ2-4; v_gene: TRBV18; CDR3nt: TGTGCCAGCTCACCAGGTCGAAGAGGGGCCAAAAACATTCAGTACTTC; CDR3aa: CASSPGRRGAKNIQYF
abundance: once; d_gene: NA; j_gene: TRBJ2-7; v_gene: TRBV13; CDR3nt: TGTGCCAGCAGCAACTGGGGGACCTCCTACGAGCAGTACTTC; CDR3aa: CASSNWGTSYEQYF
abundance: NA; d_gene: TRBD2; j_gene: TRBJ2-2; v_gene: TRBV11-3; CDR3nt: TGTGCCAGCAGCCCCGGGACTAGCGGGGGCCGCCGTACCGGGGAGCTGTTTTTT; CDR3aa: CASSPGTSGGRRTGELFF
abundance: NA; d_gene: TRBD1; j_gene: TRBJ1-5; v_gene: TRBV6-2/TRBV6-3; CDR3nt: TGTGCCAGCAGTCCAGGGGGGGGCGATCAGCCCCAGCATTTT; CDR3aa: CASSPGGGDQPQHF
abundance: NA; d_gene: NA; j_gene: TRBJ2-1; v_gene: TRBV2; CDR3nt: TGTGCCAGCAGTGAAAGACGGGCCCAGTTCTTC; CDR3aa: CASSERRAQFF
abundance: NA; d_gene: TRBD1; j_gene: TRBJ1-1; v_gene: TRBV4-3; CDR3nt: TGCGCCAGCAGCCAAGAGGACAGGCGAACTGAAGCTTTCTTT; CDR3aa: CASSQEDRRTEAFF
abundance: NA; d_gene: NA; j_gene: TRBJ2-7; v_gene: TRBV5-1; CDR3nt: TGCGCCAGCAGCTCTATGACCGGGACGGGACCCTACGAGCAGTACTTC; CDR3aa: CASSSMTGTGPYEQYF
abundance: once; d_gene: TRBD1; j_gene: TRBJ1-5; v_gene: TRBV7-6; CDR3nt: TGTGCCAGCAGCTTAGAACAGGGGTTCAATCAGCCCCAGCATTTT; CDR3aa: CASSLEQGFNQPQHF
abundance: NA; d_gene: TRBD1; j_gene: TRBJ2-1; v_gene: TRBV3-1/TRBV3-2; CDR3nt: TGTGCCAGCAGCCTTCGCTCCGGGACAGGGGCCGATGAGCAGTTCTTC; CDR3aa: CASSLRSGTGADEQFF
abundance: few; d_gene: TRBD2; j_gene: TRBJ2-2; v_gene: TRBV5-1; CDR3nt: TGCGCCACCCGGACTAGCTCGTCCGGGGAGCTGTTTTTT; CDR3aa: CATRTSSSGELFF